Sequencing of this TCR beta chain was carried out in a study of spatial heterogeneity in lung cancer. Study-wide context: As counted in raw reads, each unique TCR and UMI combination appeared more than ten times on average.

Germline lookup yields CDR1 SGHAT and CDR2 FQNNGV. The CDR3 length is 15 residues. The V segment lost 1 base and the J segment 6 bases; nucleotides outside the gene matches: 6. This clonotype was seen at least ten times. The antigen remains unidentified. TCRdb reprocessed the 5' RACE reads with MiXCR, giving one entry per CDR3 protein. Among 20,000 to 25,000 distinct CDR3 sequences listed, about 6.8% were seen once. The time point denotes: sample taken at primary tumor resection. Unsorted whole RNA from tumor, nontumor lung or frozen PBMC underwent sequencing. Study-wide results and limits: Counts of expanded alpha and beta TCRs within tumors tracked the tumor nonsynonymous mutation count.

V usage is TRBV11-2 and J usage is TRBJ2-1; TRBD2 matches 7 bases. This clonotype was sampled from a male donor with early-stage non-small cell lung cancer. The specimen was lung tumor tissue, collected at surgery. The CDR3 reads CASSLGGGFLNEQFF. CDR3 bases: TGTGCCAGCAGCTTAGGCGGGGGATTTCTCAATGAGCAGTTCTTC.